This passage covers 13 T cell receptor beta chains from one sample sequenced in a study of OX40 agonist ivuxolimab in advanced cancers. Profiling relied on immunoSEQ multiplex PCR, and the TCRdb table lists in-frame clones only, not all of them. The sample includes about 61,000 clones, approximately 77% of them seen just once. This sample comprised CD4+ or CD8+ T cells sorted from blood, obtained in a trial of the OX40 agonist ivuxolimab. These receptors all come from an adult with an advanced solid tumor such as melanoma, head and neck, liver or kidney cancer.

This chain links TRBV5-5 with TRBJ1-1, with 7 nucleotides matching TRBD1. Germline V gives CDR1 SGHKS, CDR2 YYEKEE (reference sequence). V trimming: 2 bases; J trimming: 5 bases; junction bases outside the gene matches: 6. The CDR3 is 14 amino acids. The CDR3 nucleotides read TGTGCCAGCAGCTTTAGCAGGGGGGGAACTGAAGCTTTCTTT. Protein sequence: CASSFSRGGTEAFF.

This clone was found a few times. This chain joins TRBV15 and TRBJ1-5; D gene uncertain. Trimming removed 0 bases at V and 4 bases at J, with 4 bases between. Germline V gene lookup returns CDR1 LNHNV and CDR2 YYDKDF (reference sequence). CDR3 length: 13 amino acids. In DNA form, the CDR3 reads TGTGCCACCAGCAGAGATGTGAATCAGCCCCAGCATTTT. Translated: CATSRDVNQPQHF. The whole variable domain, filled in from reference TRBV15 and TRBJ1-5, reads DAMVIQNPRYQVTQFGKPVTLSCSQTLNHNVMYWYQQKSSQAPKLLFHYYDKDFNNEADTPDNFQSRRPNTSFCFLDIRSPGLGDTAMYLCATSRDVNQPQHFGDGTRLSIL.

This sequence joins TRBV11-2 and TRBJ1-3; D is ambiguous. V was clipped by 0 bases and J by 4 bases, with 7 bases between them. This CDR3 spans 14 amino acids. From germline, CDR1 is SGHAT and CDR2 FQNNGV. The CDR3 sequence is CASSLDSTGNTIYF. CDR3 DNA sequence: TGTGCCAGCAGCTTAGACAGTACCGGAAACACCATATATTTT.

The chain employs TRBV19 and TRBJ2-7, with 7 bases lining up with TRBD1. The CDR3 extends over 16 amino acids. After removal of 1 base from V and 4 bases from J, the junction contained 10 bases not matched to a gene. Germline CDR1 is LNHDA and CDR2 is SQIVND (reference sequence). This chain's CDR3 is CASSIGASTRGYEQYF. The CDR3 bases are TGTGCCAGTAGTATAGGGGCGTCAACCAGGGGGTACGAGCAGTACTTC.

This chain connects TRBV7-2 to TRBJ2-2; D gene ambiguous. The CDR3 has 12 amino acids. Germline assignment: CDR1 SGHTA and CDR2 FQGNSA. Between the trimmed V and J ends, which lost 1 base and 8 bases, there was a span of 5 bases. The CDR3 nucleotides are TGTGCCAGCAGCTTAGAGTTGGGGGAGCTGTTTTTT. Its protein is CASSLELGELFF.

J is TRBJ2-1 and V is TRBV7-2; TRBD2 matches 12 bases. Per germline, CDR1 SGHTA and CDR2 FQGNSA. J gave up 6 bases and V 8 bases, and 2 bases lay outside the gene matches. The CDR3 runs to 13 residues. CDR3 DNA sequence: TGTGCCAGCTCTAGCGGGAGGGCCAATGAGCAGTTCTTC. Amino acids: CASSSGRANEQFF.

This chain links TRBV18 with TRBJ2-6; D could derive from TRBD1 or TRBD2 (5 bases each). There are 15 residues in the CDR3. In germline, CDR1 is KGHSH, CDR2 LQKENI. Trimming took 3 bases from V and 1 from J, leaving 7 bases between them. Here the CDR3 reads CASSPGVSGANVLTF. In DNA, the CDR3 is TGTGCCAGCTCACCGGGGGTTTCTGGGGCCAACGTCCTGACTTTC.

The chain joins TRBV7-2 to TRBJ1-4; 7 bases line up with TRBD1. V was clipped by 4 bases and J by 8 bases; unmatched bases: 10. Germline values: CDR1 SGHTA, CDR2 FQGNSA. The CDR3 extends over 15 amino acids. The chain's CDR3 is CASSSNTGEGEKLFF. Written as DNA, the CDR3 is TGTGCCAGCAGCTCAAACACAGGGGAAGGCGAAAAACTGTTTTTT.

This rearrangement joins TRBV27 to TRBJ2-1; tentatively, D is TRBD1 (6 bases). The ends were cut back, 7 bases at V and 4 bases at J, with 8 bases in the middle. Per germline, CDR1 MNHEY and CDR2 SMNVEV (reference sequence). The CDR3 length is 12 residues. Here the CDR3 DNA reads TGTGCCAGCAAGGGGGAATACAATGAGCAGTTCTTC. Protein: CASKGEYNEQFF.

The J gene is TRBJ2-3, the V gene TRBV7-9; D gene unclear. With 0 bases removed from V and 5 bases from J, the gap between germline ends came to 6 bases. Germline assignment: CDR1 SEHNR and CDR2 FQNEAQ (reference sequence). The CDR3 is 13 residues long. CDR3 region: CASSLAEGDTQYF. For the CDR3, the DNA is TGTGCCAGCAGCTTAGCGGAAGGAGATACGCAGTATTTT.

The chain recombines TRBV7-2 with TRBJ2-3; TRBD2 matches 7 bases. This CDR3 is 16 amino acids long. Trimming removed 6 bases from V and 0 bases from J; junction bases left unmatched: 9. Germline CDR1 reads SGHTA; CDR2 reads FQGNSA. The CDR3 loop is CASRTAGLASTDTQYF. The CDR3 bases are TGTGCCAGCAGAACAGCGGGGCTAGCGAGCACAGATACGCAGTATTTT.

The chain combines TRBV30 with TRBJ1-2, with D tentatively TRBD1 (5 bases). The CDR3 runs 10 residues. V shed 4 bases and J shed 7 bases, with 7 bases lying between them. Germline V gene sequence: CDR1 GTSNPN, CDR2 SVGIG (reference sequence). The CDR3 reads CAWKGSGYTF. The CDR3 coding sequence is TGTGCCTGGAAGGGGTCTGGCTACACCTTC.

This chain connects TRBV5-1 to TRBJ2-2; TRBD2 matches 10 bases. V was pared by 0 bases and J by 5 bases, with 10 bases of the junction left unmatched. CDR1 and CDR2 from the germline V gene are SGHRS and YFSETQ. This CDR3 has 18 residues. CDR3 sequence: CASSLAGGLAEGTGELFF. CDR3 DNA: TGCGCCAGCAGCTTGGCCGGAGGACTAGCGGAAGGGACCGGGGAGCTGTTTTTT.